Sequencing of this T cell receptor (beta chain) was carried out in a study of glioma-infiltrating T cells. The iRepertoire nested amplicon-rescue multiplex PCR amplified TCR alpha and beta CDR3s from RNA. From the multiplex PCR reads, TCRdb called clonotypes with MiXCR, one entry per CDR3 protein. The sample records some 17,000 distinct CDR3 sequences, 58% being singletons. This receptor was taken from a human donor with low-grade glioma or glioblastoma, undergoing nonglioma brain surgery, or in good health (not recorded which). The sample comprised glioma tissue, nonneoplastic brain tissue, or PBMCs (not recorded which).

Here the CDR3 DNA reads TGTGCCACCAGTGATACTACTAGCGGCATATACAATGAGCAGTTCTTC. Its protein product is CATSDTTSGIYNEQFF. The chain joins TRBV24-1 to TRBJ2-1; 8 bases map to TRBD2. CDR3 size: 16 residues. V gave up 3 bases and J gave up 4 bases; unmatched junction bases: 7. Germline CDR1 is KGHDR and CDR2 is SFDVKD.